The 19 T cell receptor beta chains presented below share a single source sample, sequenced in a study of Ad26.COV2.S vaccination and SARS-CoV-2 variants. TCRdb's copy holds only in-frame clones and misses some; the assay was immunoSEQ multiplex PCR. Seen here are 87,000 or so clones, more than 70% observed once, and the top ten hold 15% to 20%. Sequenced material: peripheral blood, taken after recovery from COVID-19. The receptors derive from a human donor who had recovered from COVID-19.

The chain has TRBV5-5 and TRBJ2-1; D uncertain. Germline values: CDR1 SGHKS, CDR2 YYEKEE (reference sequence). V lost 2 bases to trimming and J lost 6 bases, with 18 bases between them. The CDR3 totals 16 residues. CDR3 nucleotide sequence: TGTGCCAGCAGCTTAAGGCCTGGGGAAAGTATCAATGAGCAGTTCTTC. Protein product: CASSLRPGESINEQFF.

This clone was seen a handful of times. This chain joins TRBV6-5 and TRBJ1-5, with D tentatively TRBD1 (5 bases). Trimming stripped 8 bases from V and 2 bases from J, with 7 bases between. In germline, CDR1 is MNHEY, CDR2 SVGAGI. The CDR3 loop spans 12 amino acids. CDR3 in amino acids: CASRDGNQPQHF. The DNA of the CDR3 is TGTGCCAGCCGGGACGGCAATCAGCCCCAGCATTTT.

The rearrangement joins TRBV5-1 to TRBJ2-7; D is unclear. Per the germline V gene, CDR1 is SGHRS and CDR2 is YFSETQ. Trimming pared 1 base from V and 3 bases from J, leaving 8 bases between. This CDR3 region has 13 residues. In nucleotides, the CDR3 is TGCGCCAGCAGCTTGTCTAACATCTACGAGCAGTACTTC. It specifies CASSLSNIYEQYF.

This sequence joins TRBV9 and TRBJ2-2, with 7 bases fitting TRBD2. The CDR3 is 14 residues long. The V gene's germline CDR1 is SGDLS and CDR2 YYNGEE. The V gene end was trimmed by 2 bases and the J gene end by 8 bases; junction bases not matched to a gene: 6. CDR3 nucleotides: TGTGCCAGCAGCGTCCTCAGCGGGACTGGGGAGCTGTTTTTT. It codes for CASSVLSGTGELFF.

Written as DNA, the CDR3 is TGTGCCAGCACCGTTACGAGGGGTTACTCCTACGAGCAGTACTTC. It encodes CASTVTRGYSYEQYF. The gene calls are TRBV28 and TRBJ2-7; either TRBD1 or TRBD2 may fit D (5 bases each). The CDR3 totals 15 residues. The V gene's germline CDR1 is MDHEN and CDR2 SYDVKM. Trimming shortened V by 7 bases and J by 0 bases, and 16 bases separated the two germline ends.

This sequence joins TRBV10-3 and TRBJ2-1, with 14 bases matching TRBD2. Germline V lookup: CDR1 ENHRY, CDR2 SYGVKD. The CDR3 sequence is 15 residues long. Trimming at V came to 8 bases and at J to 8 bases, leaving 8 bases not matched to a gene. The CDR3 nucleotides are TGTGCCATCGGGACTAGCGGGAGCCCGGGGGATGAGCAGTTCTTC. This encodes CAIGTSGSPGDEQFF.

The chain employs TRBV6-6 and TRBJ2-3; 10 bases are shared with TRBD2. From germline, CDR1 is MNHNY and CDR2 SVGAGI (reference sequence). The CDR3 is 17 residues long. V lost 5 bases, J lost 4 bases, and 12 bases stayed unmatched. DNA of the CDR3: TGTGCCAGCAGTCCCACATATAGCGGGAGGAGACCAGATACGCAGTATTTT. Translating gives CASSPTYSGRRPDTQYF.

The chain couples TRBV28 to TRBJ1-2; maybe TRBD1 (5 bases). The CDR3 length is 16 residues. CDR1 is MDHEN and CDR2 is SYDVKM in the germline V gene. V was trimmed by 2 bases and J by 0 bases, leaving 13 bases between them. The CDR3 DNA follows: TGTGCCAGCAGTTTACCCAGCGGGGGAACTAACTATGGCTACACCTTC. Amino acid sequence: CASSLPSGGTNYGYTF.

In DNA form, the CDR3 reads TGTGCCAGCAGTTTATTAGCGGGAGAGTTCCCGAGCACAGATACGCAGTATTTT. Its translation is CASSLLAGEFPSTDTQYF. This chain connects TRBV28 to TRBJ2-3, with 9 bases fitting TRBD2. CDR3 length equals 18 residues. Trimming took 1 base from V and 0 from J; bases not matched to a gene: 8. Germline V gene data show CDR1 as MDHEN and CDR2 as SYDVKM.

The chain recombines TRBV9 with TRBJ1-1; D is unclear. With 3 bases removed from V and 0 bases from J, the gap between germline ends came to 9 bases. CDR1 SGDLS and CDR2 YYNGEE come from the germline V gene. The CDR3 is 14 amino acids. The CDR3 DNA reads TGTGCCAGCAGCGGCAACGGATTGAACACTGAAGCTTTCTTT. Encoded protein: CASSGNGLNTEAFF.

Here the CDR3 DNA reads TGTGCCAGTAGTAGGGACAGACAAGAGACCCAGTACTTC. Translation: CASSRDRQETQYF. This chain links TRBV19 with TRBJ2-5; TRBD1 aligns across 7 bases. With V trimmed by 4 bases and J by 2 bases, 1 base remained unmatched. There are 13 residues in the CDR3. Germline V gene sequence: CDR1 LNHDA, CDR2 SQIVND (reference sequence).

As regards this clone: Other DNA sequences from this sample encode an identical CDR3 as well. The V gene is TRBV11-2, the J gene TRBJ2-1, with a weak D call TRBD2 (6 bases). CDR1 and CDR2 (germline): SGHAT, FQNNGV. V lost 5 bases, J lost 1 base, and 12 bases lay in between. CDR3 length: 15 residues. The CDR3 sequence: CASSIISGSYNEQFF. The CDR3 DNA reads TGTGCCAGCAGCATCATTAGCGGTTCCTACAATGAGCAGTTCTTC.

The rearrangement joins TRBV19 to TRBJ2-1, with D maybe TRBD2 (6 bases). V lost 7 bases and J 0 bases, leaving 13 bases between the germline ends. Germline CDR1 is LNHDA and CDR2 is SQIVND (reference sequence). The CDR3 spans 15 residues. CDR3 in DNA: TGTGCCAGTAACTTCCTCGGGAGCTCCTACAATGAGCAGTTCTTC. This gives the protein CASNFLGSSYNEQFF.

The V and J genes are TRBV5-1 and TRBJ2-2; D unclear. The CDR3 runs 16 residues. Trimming took 4 bases from V and 2 from J, leaving 15 bases between them. Germline V lookup: CDR1 SGHRS, CDR2 YFSETQ. In DNA, the CDR3 is TGCGCCAGCAGCCGCCTGGGGTACGACAACACCGGGGAGCTGTTTTTT. Its protein is CASSRLGYDNTGELFF.

The V and J genes are TRBV7-6 and TRBJ2-7, with a weak D call TRBD1 (5 bases). V was trimmed by 5 bases and J by 1 base, leaving 18 bases between them. The CDR3 totals 16 residues. Per the germline V gene, CDR1 is SGHVS and CDR2 is FNYEAQ. The CDR3 nucleotides are TGTGCCAGCAGCCCAGCAGTTGGGGCGTCATCCTACGAGCAGTACTTC. This sequence encodes CASSPAVGASSYEQYF.

V gene TRBV5-5 combines with J gene TRBJ1-3, with TRBD1 as a possible D gene (5 bases). This CDR3 spans 15 amino acids. With 6 bases removed from V and 0 bases from J, the gap between germline ends came to 13 bases. CDR1 is SGHKS, CDR2 YYEKEE, per germline (reference sequence). The CDR3 here is CASIGADFSGNTIYF. CDR3 DNA sequence: TGTGCCAGCATAGGGGCTGACTTCTCTGGAAACACCATATATTTT.

The rearrangement links TRBV25-1 to TRBJ2-1, with 8 nucleotides matching TRBD2. Germline trimming cut 4 bases from V and 7 bases from J; bases unmatched to any gene: 0. The CDR3 has 12 amino acids. Germline loops: CDR1 MGHDK, CDR2 SYGVNS. In DNA, the CDR3 is TGTGCCAGCAGTGGCGGGGGGAATGAGCAGTTCTTC. It is translated as CASSGGGNEQFF.

The chain combines TRBV5-4 with TRBJ2-5; 7 positions match TRBD2. The CDR3 totals 13 residues. Germline values: CDR1 SGHNT, CDR2 YYREEE (reference sequence). Trimming at V came to 3 bases and at J to 9 bases, leaving 8 bases not matched to a gene. The DNA of the CDR3 is TGTGCCAGCAGCTGGGAGGGGACCCCGGCCCAGTACTTC. Protein: CASSWEGTPAQYF.

The gene calls are TRBV7-3 and TRBJ2-1; D might be TRBD2 (6 bases). V dropped 1 base and J dropped 6 bases, with 22 bases sitting between them. The V gene's germline CDR1 is SGHTA and CDR2 FQGTGA. The CDR3 has 18 amino acids. The DNA of the CDR3 is TGTGCCAGCAGCTTAAGAGGGTTTGGCGGGGCGGACCCCAATGAGCAGTTCTTC. Translation gives CASSLRGFGGADPNEQFF.